The present entry profiles one T cell receptor beta chain with its context. Its specificity is unknown. The junction differs from germline at one of its ends, possibly a read error. The data are from a study of cytomegalovirus exposure and HLA in healthy donors. Study conclusions and caveats: CMV antigen specificity was confirmed in vitro for a few CMV-associated chains. Researchers reportedly found TCR beta sequences accurately predicted most subjects' HLA-A and HLA-B alleles. In an earlier analysis, about 87% or about 30%: the productive usage of most TCR beta V segments.

The PCR used 60 Vbeta and 13 Jbeta primers. The assay was immunoSEQ multiplex PCR, and TCRdb's table has in-frame clones only and misses some. The sample holds approximately 210,000 clones, about 79% seen once. The V gene's germline CDR1 is MNHEY and CDR2 SMNVEV (reference sequence). The CDR3 is 13 residues long. This receptor was obtained from a male donor in good health and CMV-seronegative. Specimen: PBMCs. V usage is TRBV27 and J usage is TRBJ2-7; TRBD1 is a possible D gene (5 bases). The CDR3 region has the DNA TGTGCCAGCAGTTTATCGATGGATAAGGGGTTGAACTTC. It specifies CASSLSMDKGLNF.